Each of the 24 T cell receptor beta chains below was sequenced from the same sample in a study of CD8+ T cells in alopecia areata. cDNA serving as the sequencing template came from extracted, reverse transcribed RNA. Method: immunoSEQ multiplex PCR; TCRdb's copy keeps in-frame clones and lacks some. The sample holds some 170,000 clones, about 67% seen once. Sequences were derived from CD8+ T cells sorted from blood, sampled at week 0. The receptors were sampled from a human donor with alopecia areata.

V is TRBV18 and J is TRBJ2-5; 7 bases map to TRBD1. Germline-derived CDR1 and CDR2 are KGHSH and LQKENI. Trimming cost V 3 bases and J 7 bases; bases outside gene matches: 23. The CDR3 runs to 19 residues. CDR3 region: CASSPSLVDRLEQSGTQYF. The CDR3 DNA reads TGTGCCAGCTCACCTTCCCTCGTGGACAGGTTGGAACAGTCGGGGACCCAGTACTTC.

The chain has TRBV7-9 and TRBJ1-1, with D uncertain. The CDR3 has 10 residues. Per germline, CDR1 SEHNR and CDR2 FQNEAQ (reference sequence). With 5 bases removed from V and 11 bases from J, the gap between germline ends came to 9 bases. The CDR3: CASSATRAFF. The CDR3, as DNA: TGTGCCAGCAGCGCTACTAGGGCTTTCTTT.

This clone was seen a handful of times. This CDR3 is also generated by other DNA sequences in the sample. The chain links TRBV9 to TRBJ2-3; D is undetermined. Germline CDR1 is SGDLS and CDR2 is YYNGEE. This CDR3 is 12 amino acids long. The V and J ends lost 2 bases and 3 bases respectively, with 4 bases between them. CDR3 sequence: CASSVGTDTQYF. DNA of the CDR3: TGTGCCAGCAGCGTTGGGACAGATACGCAGTATTTT.

This clone was observed a handful of times. The V gene is TRBV6-1, the J gene TRBJ2-5, with 7 nucleotides matching TRBD2. Germline V CDR1 and CDR2: MNHNS, SASEGT. The CDR3 has 14 amino acids. The trim removed 1 base at V and 5 bases at J, leaving 4 bases unmatched. CDR3: CASSEGGGSETQYF. DNA of the CDR3: TGTGCCAGCAGTGAAGGCGGGGGATCGGAGACCCAGTACTTC.

This sequence joins TRBV29-1 and TRBJ1-2; D not resolved. V was cut by 3 bases and J by 3 bases, with 23 bases left in between. Per germline, CDR1 SQVTM and CDR2 ANQGSEA. The CDR3 extends over 17 amino acids. The CDR3 nucleotides are TGCAGCGTTGACCCGATGGACCGGAGCAATTCCCACTATGGCTACACCTTC. As protein: CSVDPMDRSNSHYGYTF.

Here the CDR3 reads CASSGFGGGTDTQYF. Written as DNA, the CDR3 is TGTGCCAGCAGTGGGTTTGGGGGCGGCACAGATACGCAGTATTTT. The rearrangement uses TRBV25-1 and TRBJ2-3; the D gene is possibly TRBD1 (6 bases). Germline CDR1 MGHDK, CDR2 SYGVNS. Trimming cost V 4 bases and J 1 base, with 12 bases left between them. This CDR3 has 15 residues.

The chain combines TRBV30 with TRBJ1-2; tentative D call: TRBD1 (6 bases). Deletions cut 3 bases from V and 7 bases from J, with 21 bases between. The germline V gene encodes CDR1 GTSNPN and CDR2 SVGIG (reference sequence). This CDR3 contains 15 residues. Written as DNA, the CDR3 is TGTGCCTGGAGCGCCGGGACATCGTTCAGTAGTGGCTACACCTTC. Translated: CAWSAGTSFSSGYTF.

This clone has a handful of counts. The V call is TRBV7-9, the J call TRBJ2-7; D unresolved. CDR1 and CDR2 (germline): SEHNR, FQNEAQ (reference sequence). The V end lost 1 base, the J end lost 7 bases, and 8 bases lay between the germline ends. The CDR3 has 12 amino acids. The CDR3 is CASSLGGTEQYF. The CDR3 DNA sequence: TGTGCCAGCAGCTTAGGTGGCACTGAGCAGTACTTC.

V is TRBV29-1 and J is TRBJ2-7; 10 nucleotides line up with TRBD1. The J segment lost 4 bases and the V segment lost 6 bases, leaving 9 bases of the junction unmatched. Germline CDR1 is SQVTM and CDR2 is ANQGSEA. This CDR3 is built from 14 residues. This CDR3 reads CSVATGGGGYEQYF. The CDR3 region has the DNA TGCAGCGTCGCGACAGGGGGCGGCGGGTACGAGCAGTACTTC.

This clone is a singleton in its sample. The chain couples TRBV4-1 to TRBJ1-2; 10 positions agree with TRBD1. V dropped 3 bases and J dropped 2; count of bases not matched to a gene: 6. The germline gives CDR1 MGHRA, CDR2 YSYEKL. This CDR3 is 16 amino acids long. CDR3 DNA: TGCGCCAGCAGCCAGCACCCGGGACAGGGGAACTATGGCTACACCTTC. Its translation: CASSQHPGQGNYGYTF.

The chain carries TRBV5-1 and TRBJ1-4; 8 bases are a match to TRBD1. This CDR3 contains 14 residues. The V gene end was trimmed by 2 bases and the J gene end by 8 bases; junction bases not matched to a gene: 5. The germline V gene encodes CDR1 SGHRS and CDR2 YFSETQ. CDR3 sequence (DNA): TGCGCCAGCAGCTTCGGACAGGGCGGAGAAAAACTGTTTTTT. As protein: CASSFGQGGEKLFF.

The chain employs TRBV27 and TRBJ1-5; D gene ambiguous. The CDR3 has 15 amino acids. Per the germline V gene, CDR1 is MNHEY and CDR2 is SMNVEV (reference sequence). Trimming shortened V by 2 bases and J by 2 bases, and 10 bases separated the two germline ends. The CDR3 nucleotides read TGTGCCAGCAGTTTAGAGGGATCGGGCAATCAGCCCCAGCATTTT. This sequence encodes CASSLEGSGNQPQHF.

This chain uses TRBV19 with TRBJ1-6, with a tentative D call TRBD1 (5 bases). V was clipped by 8 bases and J by 7 bases, with 12 bases between them. The CDR3 length is 13 residues. The germline V gene encodes CDR1 LNHDA and CDR2 SQIVND (reference sequence). The CDR3 sequence: CASGAGGNSPLHF. DNA of the CDR3: TGTGCCAGTGGGGCGGGTGGGAATTCACCCCTCCACTTT.

The J gene is TRBJ2-7, the V gene TRBV7-9; D unclear. The ends were cut back, 0 bases at V and 2 bases at J, with 5 bases in the middle. The V gene's germline CDR1 is SEHNR and CDR2 FQNEAQ (reference sequence). The CDR3 runs to 13 residues. This chain's CDR3 is CASSLAQTYEQYF. The CDR3 DNA reads TGTGCCAGCAGCTTAGCACAAACCTACGAGCAGTACTTC. Full variable domain (missing parts from reference TRBV7-9 and TRBJ2-7): DTGVSQNPRHKITKRGQNVTFRCDPISEHNRLYWYRQTLGQGPEFLTYFQNEAQLEKSRLLSDRFSAERPKGSFSTLEIQRTEQGDSAMYLCASSLAQTYEQYFGPGTRLTVT.

The chain links TRBV27 to TRBJ2-3; 8 nucleotides agree with TRBD1. The CDR3 spans 15 residues. V shed 3 bases, J shed 2 bases, and the junction held 4 bases outside the gene matches. Looked up from germline, CDR1 is MNHEY and CDR2 is SMNVEV (reference sequence). CDR3 residues: CASSLRTGYTDTQYF. The DNA for the CDR3 is TGTGCCAGCAGTTTGAGGACAGGGTACACAGATACGCAGTATTTT.

J is TRBJ2-1 and V is TRBV15; weak D call: TRBD2 (5 bases). V lost 0 bases to trimming and J lost 4 bases, with 7 bases between them. This CDR3 spans 14 amino acids. Germline V CDR1 and CDR2: LNHNV, YYDKDF (reference sequence). CDR3: CATSRESGYNEQFF. The CDR3 DNA reads TGTGCCACCAGCAGAGAGTCGGGGTACAATGAGCAGTTCTTC. The full variable domain, with the rest looked up from reference TRBV15 and TRBJ2-1, is DAMVIQNPRYQVTQFGKPVTLSCSQTLNHNVMYWYQQKSSQAPKLLFHYYDKDFNNEADTPDNFQSRRPNTSFCFLDIRSPGLGDTAMYLCATSRESGYNEQFFGPGTRLTVL.

The chain links TRBV7-6 to TRBJ1-6; D is possibly TRBD1 (5 bases). CDR3 length: 14 residues. V shed 1 base and J shed 7 bases, with 8 bases lying between them. Germline CDR1 and CDR2: SGHVS and FNYEAQ. CDR3 sequence: CASSLVAGNSPLHF. In DNA form, the CDR3 reads TGTGCCAGCAGCTTAGTCGCAGGGAATTCACCCCTCCACTTT.

The chain combines TRBV18 with TRBJ1-1; D not certain. From germline, CDR1 is KGHSH and CDR2 LQKENI. V lost 0 bases to trimming and J lost 4 bases, with 9 bases between them. The CDR3 is 14 residues long. The CDR3 coding sequence is TGTGCCAGCTCACCACCGTATACGTCCACTGAAGCTTTCTTT. Translated: CASSPPYTSTEAFF. Looking up the rest from reference TRBV18 and TRBJ1-1 gives the full variable domain: NAGVMQNPRHLVRRRGQEARLRCSPMKGHSHVYWYRQLPEEGLKFMVYLQKENIIDESGMPKERFSAEFPKEGPSILRIQQVVRGDSAAYFCASSPPYTSTEAFFGQGTRLTVV.

This sequence joins TRBV7-9 and TRBJ2-7, with D possibly being TRBD1 (6 bases). The germline CDR1 and CDR2 sequences are SEHNR and FQNEAQ (reference sequence). Trimming cost V 4 bases and J 6 bases, with 16 bases left between them. This CDR3 is built from 14 residues. CDR3 loop: CASSSWGDRSEQYF. DNA for the CDR3: TGTGCCAGCAGCTCGTGGGGAGACAGGTCCGAGCAGTACTTC. Supplemented by reference TRBV7-9 and TRBJ2-7, the full variable domain reads DTGVSQNPRHKITKRGQNVTFRCDPISEHNRLYWYRQTLGQGPEFLTYFQNEAQLEKSRLLSDRFSAERPKGSFSTLEIQRTEQGDSAMYLCASSSWGDRSEQYFGPGTRLTVT.

The chain carries TRBV7-9 and TRBJ2-3, with no clear D. CDR1 and CDR2 (germline): SEHNR, FQNEAQ (reference sequence). Trimming removed 0 bases from V and 3 bases from J, with 10 bases in between. This CDR3 spans 15 amino acids. DNA for the CDR3: TGTGCCAGCAGCTTAGCGGCCTGGCTGACAGATACGCAGTATTTT. Its translation is CASSLAAWLTDTQYF.

This chain connects TRBV7-9 to TRBJ2-7, with D tentatively TRBD1 (6 bases). CDR3 size: 14 residues. V was shortened by 3 bases and J by 2 bases, with 11 bases between the two germline ends. From germline, CDR1 is SEHNR and CDR2 FQNEAQ (reference sequence). In DNA form, the CDR3 reads TGTGCCAGCAGCTTTAAAGGGGACACCTACGAGCAGTACTTC. The encoded protein is CASSFKGDTYEQYF.

V gene TRBV2 combines with J gene TRBJ2-7; D may be TRBD1 (5 bases). Germline CDR1 and CDR2: SNHLY and FYNNEI. Trimming stripped 7 bases from V and 0 bases from J, with 13 bases between. This CDR3 has 14 residues. Here the CDR3 DNA reads TGTGCCAGCATTAACAGGCCCCACTCCTACGAGCAGTACTTC. Protein product: CASINRPHSYEQYF.

This clone appeared a few times. The genes are TRBV4-1 and TRBJ2-3; 11 bases are shared with TRBD1. The CDR3 consists of 15 residues. Germline V gene data show CDR1 as MGHRA and CDR2 as YSYEKL. The J segment lost 3 bases and the V segment lost 4 bases, leaving 3 bases of the junction unmatched. CDR3 protein: CASSLRDRGTDTQYF. The CDR3 nucleotides are TGCGCCAGCAGCCTACGGGACAGGGGGACAGATACGCAGTATTTT.

The gene calls are TRBV5-1 and TRBJ2-4, with TRBD1 identical over 8 bases. The CDR3 totals 15 residues. V gave up 0 bases and J gave up 3 bases; unmatched junction bases: 2. CDR1 and CDR2 (germline): SGHRS, YFSETQ. The CDR3 DNA is TGCGCCAGCAGCTTGGTGGACAGGGACAAAAACATTCAGTACTTC. This sequence encodes CASSLVDRDKNIQYF. The full variable domain, with the rest looked up from reference TRBV5-1 and TRBJ2-4, is KAGVTQTPRYLIKTRGQQVTLSCSPISGHRSVSWYQQTPGQGLQFLFEYFSETQRNKGNFPGRFSGRQFSNSRSEMNVSTLELGDSALYLCASSLVDRDKNIQYFGAGTRLSVL.